The source of this T cell receptor beta chain is a study of T cells after yellow fever vaccination. This clonotype has at least ten counts. Germline V gene sequence: CDR1 SGDLS, CDR2 YYNGEE. Trimming cost V 4 bases and J 4 bases; bases outside gene matches: 6. This CDR3 is 14 amino acids long. TCRdb fed the 5' RACE reads into MiXCR, producing one record per CDR3 protein. The sample consists of under 550,000 distinct CDR3 sequences, less than 25% of them appearing once. The genes are TRBV9 and TRBJ2-5; 8 bases align to TRBD1. This clonotype was sampled from a man aged 18 to 29 who received the YFV17D yellow fever vaccine. The input for sequencing was PBMCs, taken more than 20 days after the first yellow fever vaccination. CDR3 nucleotide sequence: TGTGCCAGCAGCCAAGGACAGGGTTCAGAGACCCAGTACTTC. It specifies CASSQGQGSETQYF.